These 25 T cell receptor beta chains originate from one sample sequenced in a study of T cell responses to AZD1222 COVID-19 vaccine. The repertoire was sequenced with immunoSEQ multiplex PCR; TCRdb's copy has only in-frame clones and lacks some. The data contain 200,000 or so clones, approximately 90% of them singletons. Sequenced here: peripheral blood, sampled on day 0 of AZD1222 vaccination. Every receptor here comes from an adult in good health.

The chain uses TRBV5-1 and TRBJ2-3; TRBD1 might be the D (5 bases). Looked up from germline, CDR1 is SGHRS and CDR2 is YFSETQ. Trimming left V 4 bases short and J 2 bases short, with 8 bases between. The CDR3 loop spans 13 amino acids. The DNA for the CDR3 is TGCGCCAGCAGCACAGGTTACACAGATACGCAGTATTTT. Amino acid sequence: CASSTGYTDTQYF.

The genes are TRBV7-2 and TRBJ2-3; 7 bases line up with TRBD2. The length of the CDR3 is 15 residues. The germline CDR1 and CDR2 sequences are SGHTA and FQGNSA. V shed 3 bases and J 2 bases; nucleotides not matched to a gene: 5. The CDR3 loop reads CASSFGGRPTDTQYF. In DNA form, the CDR3 reads TGTGCCAGCAGCTTTGGCGGGAGACCCACAGATACGCAGTATTTT.

This rearrangement joins TRBV13 to TRBJ2-3; 7 bases agree with TRBD1. The CDR3 has 17 amino acids. The V gene end was trimmed by 2 bases and the J gene end by 1 base; junction bases not matched to a gene: 9. Germline values: CDR1 PRHDT, CDR2 FYEKMQ (reference sequence). CDR3 region: CASSLSFRQGGTDTQYF. The CDR3 bases are TGTGCCAGCAGCTTAAGTTTCCGACAGGGTGGCACAGATACGCAGTATTTT.

This chain joins TRBV19 and TRBJ1-1; 7 nucleotides agree with TRBD1. Losses at the gene ends were 4 bases for V and 5 bases for J; bases not matched to a gene: 10. The CDR3 loop spans 15 amino acids. Germline CDR1 LNHDA, CDR2 SQIVND (reference sequence). Here the CDR3 DNA reads TGTGCCAGTAGTACCTCGGGACAGTGGGGGACTGAAGCTTTCTTT. It specifies CASSTSGQWGTEAFF.

This clone occurred once. The chain links TRBV19 to TRBJ1-1; D perhaps matches TRBD1 (6 bases). V lost 3 bases and J 1 base, leaving 18 bases between the germline ends. The V gene's germline CDR1 is LNHDA and CDR2 SQIVND (reference sequence). The CDR3 covers 17 residues. The CDR3 region has the DNA TGTGCCAGTAGTATGATAATTGGGGGCAGCTCGAACACTGAAGCTTTCTTT. This sequence encodes CASSMIIGGSSNTEAFF. Full variable domain (outside the CDR3, taken from reference TRBV19 and TRBJ1-1): DGGITQSPKYLFRKEGQNVTLSCEQNLNHDAMYWYRQDPGQGLRLIYYSQIVNDFQKGDIAEGYSVSREKKESFPLTVTSAQKNPTAFYLCASSMIIGGSSNTEAFFGQGTRLTVV.

The chain combines TRBV19 with TRBJ2-3; TRBD2 matches at 11 bases. Germline V gene data show CDR1 as LNHDA and CDR2 as SQIVND (reference sequence). The CDR3 spans 15 residues. With V trimmed by 6 bases and J by 4 bases, 6 bases remained unmatched. As DNA, the CDR3 is TGTGCCAGTAGCCATAGCGGGGGGGCCGCAGATACGCAGTATTTT. Translated: CASSHSGGAADTQYF.

This clone showed up just once. The chain recombines TRBV4-3 with TRBJ1-2; no clear D. Trimming took off 4 bases at V and 4 bases at J, with 10 bases between the two ends. This CDR3 region has 13 residues. Germline lookup yields CDR1 LGHNA and CDR2 YSLEER. DNA of the CDR3: TGCGCCAGCAGCCTTTTTCCGAGCTATGGCTACACCTTC. It is translated as CASSLFPSYGYTF.

The chain recombines TRBV7-3 with TRBJ1-2, with 9 bases aligning to TRBD1. Trimming cost V 3 bases and J 6 bases; bases outside gene matches: 8. The CDR3 has 15 amino acids. Germline values: CDR1 SGHTA, CDR2 FQGTGA. CDR3 nucleotides: TGTGCCAGCAGCTTCTACGGGGACAGGGAGGATGGCTACACCTTC. Amino acids: CASSFYGDREDGYTF.

The genes are TRBV14 and TRBJ2-1; the match to TRBD2 covers 12 bases. The trim removed 1 base at V and 5 bases at J, leaving 0 bases unmatched. The length of the CDR3 is 15 residues. CDR1 SGHDN and CDR2 FVKESK come from the germline V gene. CDR3 region: CASSQGTSGNNEQFF. CDR3 bases: TGTGCCAGCAGCCAAGGGACTAGCGGGAACAATGAGCAGTTCTTC.

The genes are TRBV29-1 and TRBJ1-3; 7 positions match TRBD1. The germline CDR1 and CDR2 sequences are SQVTM and ANQGSEA. The CDR3 sequence is 14 residues long. Trimming at V came to 6 bases and at J to 2 bases, leaving 7 bases not matched to a gene. Here the CDR3 DNA reads TGCAGCGTCACGGACAGGTGGGCTGGAAACACCATATATTTT. It is translated as CSVTDRWAGNTIYF. The entire variable domain, with the rest obtained from reference TRBV29-1 and TRBJ1-3, is as follows: SAVISQKPSRDICQRGTSLTIQCQVDSQVTMMFWYRQQPGQSLTLIATANQGSEATYESGFVIDKFPISRPNLTFSTLTVSNMSPEDSSIYLCSVTDRWAGNTIYFGEGSWLTVV.

The chain combines TRBV6-1 with TRBJ2-3, with D perhaps TRBD1 or TRBD2 (5 bases each). The germline V gene encodes CDR1 MNHNS and CDR2 SASEGT. Trimming left V 2 bases short and J 0 bases short, with 12 bases between. This CDR3 has 16 amino acids. CDR3 sequence reads: CASSEFGTVSTDTQYF. CDR3 in DNA: TGTGCCAGCAGTGAATTTGGGACGGTTAGCACAGATACGCAGTATTTT.

The rearrangement joins TRBV19 to TRBJ2-1, with 12 bases aligning to TRBD2. The V gene end was trimmed by 6 bases and the J gene end by 6 bases; junction bases not matched to a gene: 9. From germline, CDR1 is LNHDA and CDR2 SQIVND (reference sequence). The CDR3 extends over 16 amino acids. For the CDR3, the DNA is TGTGCCAGTAGGATAAAACTAGCGGGAGGCTCCAATGAGCAGTTCTTC. Its protein product is CASRIKLAGGSNEQFF.

This chain uses TRBV19 with TRBJ2-3, with D maybe TRBD2 (6 bases). CDR1 is LNHDA, CDR2 SQIVND, per germline (reference sequence). The CDR3 totals 16 residues. The V end was cut by 6 bases, the J end by 3 bases, with 19 bases between. CDR3 bases: TGTGCCAGTAGCTCCACAGGTGGAGGGGTTACAGATACGCAGTATTTT. It translates to CASSSTGGGVTDTQYF.

This chain joins TRBV3-1 (or the pseudogene TRBV3-2) and TRBJ1-2; no definite D call. Germline V gives CDR1 LGHDT, CDR2 YNNKEL (reference sequence). This CDR3 comprises 15 residues. V was cut by 1 base and J by 4 bases, with 13 bases left in between. This chain's CDR3 is CASSQVGQTLYGYTF. In DNA form, the CDR3 reads TGTGCCAGCAGCCAAGTCGGGCAGACCCTCTATGGCTACACCTTC.

This chain links TRBV6-5 with TRBJ1-2, with D maybe TRBD1 (6 bases). V was pared by 4 bases and J by 8 bases, with 23 bases between. CDR3 size: 16 residues. Looked up from germline, CDR1 is MNHEY and CDR2 is SVGAGI. In nucleotides, the CDR3 is TGTGCCAGCAGTTCGACCCCTGGGACATCCCCTATGGGCTACACCTTC. Translation: CASSSTPGTSPMGYTF.

V and J are TRBV28 and TRBJ2-7, with a possible D match to TRBD2 (5 bases). This CDR3 has 14 residues. Trimming cost V 8 bases and J 1 base, with 15 bases left between them. The germline gives CDR1 MDHEN, CDR2 SYDVKM. In DNA form, the CDR3 reads TGTGCCAGCGCTGTAGGCGGACTTTCCTACGAGCAGTACTTC. This translates into CASAVGGLSYEQYF.

The chain carries TRBV7-3 and TRBJ2-2; D is unclear. From germline, CDR1 is SGHTA and CDR2 FQGTGA. The germline V and J ends were trimmed by 5 bases and 7 bases, with 5 bases remaining between them. This CDR3 region has 11 residues. The DNA of the CDR3 is TGTGCCAGCAGCACAAACGGGGAGCTGTTTTTT. Its translation is CASSTNGELFF.

This clone was counted a single time. This chain uses TRBV29-1 with TRBJ1-2, with D hard to call. This CDR3 is 11 amino acids long. Trimming left V 1 base short and J 4 bases short, with 4 bases between. CDR1 SQVTM and CDR2 ANQGSEA come from the germline V gene. The CDR3 DNA reads TGCAGCGTTGAAGTGGTCTATGGCTACACCTTC. Translating gives CSVEVVYGYTF.

The chain links TRBV20-1 to TRBJ1-5, with D unresolved. The V end was cut by 3 bases, the J end by 4 bases, with 4 bases between. This CDR3 contains 11 residues. Germline V gene lookup returns CDR1 DFQATT and CDR2 SNEGSKA (reference sequence). The CDR3 reads CSASMNQPQHF. CDR3 sequence (DNA): TGCAGTGCTAGTATGAATCAGCCCCAGCATTTT.

The rearrangement uses TRBV4-2 and TRBJ2-7, with D maybe TRBD2 (5 bases). V was shortened by 0 bases and J by 2 bases, with 11 bases between the two germline ends. Germline V lookup: CDR1 LGHNA, CDR2 YNFKEQ. The CDR3 extends over 15 amino acids. In nucleotides, the CDR3 is TGTGCCAGCAGCCAAGATCCGAGGGCCCCCTACGAGCAGTACTTC. This encodes CASSQDPRAPYEQYF.

The rearrangement uses TRBV7-8 and TRBJ2-1, with 8 nucleotides matching TRBD2. Trimming took 5 bases from V and 10 from J; bases not matched to a gene: 13. The germline V gene has CDR1 SGHVS and CDR2 FQNEAQ. The length of the CDR3 is 15 residues. The CDR3 region is CASSRTSRFEREQFF. The CDR3 bases are TGTGCCAGCAGCCGGACTAGCCGTTTCGAGCGGGAGCAGTTCTTC.

The V call is TRBV11-2, the J call TRBJ2-7; D assignment may be TRBD1 or TRBD2 (5 bases each). The CDR3 loop spans 16 amino acids. Germline V gives CDR1 SGHAT, CDR2 FQNNGV. V was shortened by 1 base and J by 4 bases, with 17 bases between the two germline ends. CDR3 amino acids: CASSLVGLGRIYEQYF. The CDR3 DNA reads TGTGCCAGCAGCTTAGTGGGTTTGGGACGGATATACGAGCAGTACTTC.

The chain is built from TRBV3-1 (or the pseudogene TRBV3-2) and TRBJ2-3, with D hard to call. V lost 0 bases and J lost 6, with 7 bases in between. Looked up from germline, CDR1 is LGHDT and CDR2 is YNNKEL (reference sequence). The CDR3 loop spans 13 amino acids. As DNA, the CDR3 is TGTGCCAGCAGCCAAGATCCATGGGATACGCAGTATTTT. Its translation is CASSQDPWDTQYF.

The chain couples TRBV5-1 to TRBJ1-6; TRBD1 aligns across 7 bases. V dropped 4 bases and J dropped 8; count of bases not matched to a gene: 9. CDR3 length equals 15 residues. Germline CDR1 reads SGHRS; CDR2 reads YFSETQ. CDR3 sequence: CASSPRQGGDSPLHF. Here the CDR3 DNA reads TGCGCCAGCAGCCCGCGACAGGGTGGTGATTCACCCCTCCACTTT.

The chain links TRBV25-1 to TRBJ1-4; D is unresolved. Per germline, CDR1 MGHDK and CDR2 SYGVNS. The CDR3 covers 11 residues. Trimming cost V 3 bases and J 10 bases, with 6 bases left between them. The CDR3 DNA follows: TGTGCCAGCAGTGAGGCCGGAAAACTGTTTTTT. This encodes CASSEAGKLFF.